This entry features one T cell receptor (beta chain) sequence. As yet, its antigen is unknown. The method was immunoSEQ multiplex PCR; TCRdb's version includes in-frame clones alone and lacks a portion of them. The sample has more than 90,000 clones; roughly nine tenths are singletons. The source of the sample is a study of Tregs in tolerant kidney transplant recipients. General study results and limits: No direct test of biological reproducibility was done here. Few patients were studied, so findings need validation in larger groups. Activated donor B cell expansion appeared to reveal the most relevant donor-specific TCRbeta repertoire.

This TCR derives from a human donor in good health. Sequencing was carried out using CD4+ T cells from blood.

CDR3 sequence reads: CATSRDRRTGIIDTQYF. The CDR3, as DNA: TGTGCCACCAGCAGAGATCGTCGGACAGGGATTATAGATACGCAGTATTTT. V usage is TRBV15 and J usage is TRBJ2-3, with 8 nucleotides matching TRBD1. This CDR3 has 17 amino acids. CDR1 LNHNV and CDR2 YYDKDF come from the germline V gene (reference sequence). V lost 0 bases and J lost 5; bases outside the gene matches: 10.